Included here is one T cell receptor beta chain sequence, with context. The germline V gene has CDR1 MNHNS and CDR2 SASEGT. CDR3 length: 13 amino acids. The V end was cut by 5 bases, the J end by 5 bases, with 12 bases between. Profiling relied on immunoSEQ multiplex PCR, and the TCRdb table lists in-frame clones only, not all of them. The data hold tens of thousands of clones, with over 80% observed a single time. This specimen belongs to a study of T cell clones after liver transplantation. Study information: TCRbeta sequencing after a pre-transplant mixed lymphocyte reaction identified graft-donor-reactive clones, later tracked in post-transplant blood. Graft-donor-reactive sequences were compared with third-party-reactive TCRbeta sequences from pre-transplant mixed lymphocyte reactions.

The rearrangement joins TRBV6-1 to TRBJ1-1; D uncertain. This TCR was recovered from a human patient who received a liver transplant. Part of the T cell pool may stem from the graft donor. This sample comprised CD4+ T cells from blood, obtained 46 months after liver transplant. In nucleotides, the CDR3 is TGTGCCAGCAGTCCCCGACCTGAAACTGAAGCTTTCTTT. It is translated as CASSPRPETEAFF.